The 27 T cell receptor beta chains presented below share a single source sample, sequenced in a study of CD8+ T cells in alopecia areata. Described treatment: oral pan-JAK inhibitor, 5-10 mg twice daily. RNA was extracted and reverse transcribed into cDNA as the sequencing template. TCRdb keeps only in-frame clones here, not all; method: immunoSEQ multiplex PCR. The table has about 190,000 clones, more than 50% seen once; the top ten hold approximately 0.97%. Sequencing used CD4+ T cells sorted from blood, obtained at week 24, from a patient treated with tofacitinib. These receptor sequences come from a human donor with alopecia areata.

This clone has only a few counts. The chain joins TRBV29-1 to TRBJ1-1; D might be TRBD1 (6 bases). Germline CDR1 SQVTM, CDR2 ANQGSEA. V was cut by 4 bases and J by 7 bases, with 13 bases left in between. The length of the CDR3 is 12 residues. The CDR3 DNA follows: TGCAGCGTTGTCCCGACAGGCAATGAAGCTTTCTTT. Protein product: CSVVPTGNEAFF.

This chain joins TRBV6-1 and TRBJ2-5; TRBD1 matches at 7 bases. V lost 4 bases, J lost 4 bases, and 0 bases stayed unmatched. There are 12 residues in the CDR3. Germline values: CDR1 MNHNS, CDR2 SASEGT. CDR3 DNA: TGTGCCAGCAGTGGACAGGGAGAGACCCAGTACTTC. Translation gives CASSGQGETQYF.

The V and J genes are TRBV30 and TRBJ1-5; the D is unclear. The length of the CDR3 is 16 residues. Germline lookup yields CDR1 GTSNPN and CDR2 SVGIG (reference sequence). V was pared by 2 bases and J by 5 bases, with 19 bases between. The CDR3 sequence: CAWSQNIRGTDQPQHF. The CDR3 DNA is TGTGCCTGGAGTCAAAATATCCGCGGCACGGATCAGCCCCAGCATTTT.

This chain links TRBV9 with TRBJ2-1; D gene uncertain. The CDR3 contains 13 residues. The V gene's germline CDR1 is SGDLS and CDR2 YYNGEE. Between the trimmed V and J ends, which lost 4 bases and 8 bases, there was a span of 13 bases. CDR3 nucleotides: TGTGCCAGCAGCTTAAGTCCCGGCGATGAGCAGTTCTTC. Its translation: CASSLSPGDEQFF. Combining the CDR3 with reference TRBV9 and TRBJ2-1 gives the whole variable domain DSGVTQTPKHLITATGQRVTLRCSPRSGDLSVYWYQQSLDQGLQFLIQYYNGEERAKGNILERFSAQQFPDLHSELNLSSLELGDSALYFCASSLSPGDEQFFGPGTRLTVL.

V and J are TRBV4-3 and TRBJ1-6, with D perhaps TRBD1 (5 bases). CDR1 LGHNA and CDR2 YSLEER come from the germline V gene. The V end lost 1 base, the J end lost 7 bases, and 8 bases lay between the germline ends. The CDR3 is 14 amino acids. In DNA form, the CDR3 reads TGCGCCAGCAGCCAAGGGGGCGTCAATTCACCCCTCCACTTT. Protein: CASSQGGVNSPLHF.

This chain connects TRBV9 to TRBJ2-3; TRBD2 matches at 12 bases. Germline CDR1 is SGDLS and CDR2 is YYNGEE. V was pared by 4 bases and J by 4 bases, with 13 bases of the junction left unmatched. The CDR3 contains 18 residues. CDR3 sequence reads: CASSYSDRLAGAADTQYF. DNA of the CDR3: TGTGCCAGCAGCTACTCCGACCGACTAGCGGGGGCGGCAGATACGCAGTATTTT.

As concerns this clone: Within the sample, other DNA sequences also encode this same CDR3. V usage is TRBV30 and J usage is TRBJ1-5; 8 positions agree with TRBD1. V trimming: 3 bases; J trimming: 3 bases; junction bases outside the gene matches: 1. The CDR3 has 13 residues. CDR1 and CDR2 (germline): GTSNPN, SVGIG (reference sequence). CDR3 coding DNA: TGTGCCTGGAGGACAGGGGACAATCAGCCCCAGCATTTT. Translation: CAWRTGDNQPQHF.

This sequence joins TRBV25-1 and TRBJ2-2, with a weak D call TRBD1 (5 bases). Germline CDR1 MGHDK, CDR2 SYGVNS. The CDR3 runs to 16 residues. V gave up 1 base and J gave up 1 base, with 10 bases separating them. The CDR3 coding sequence is TGTGCCAGCAGTGAATGGCGGACACAGAACACCGGGGAGCTGTTTTTT. This gives the protein CASSEWRTQNTGELFF.

The V gene is TRBV29-1, the J gene TRBJ2-4, with no clear D. This CDR3 comprises 12 residues. Trimming took 7 bases from V and 0 from J, leaving 7 bases between them. Germline-derived CDR1 and CDR2 are SQVTM and ANQGSEA. The CDR3 loop is CSAVEAKNIQYF. The CDR3 DNA is TGCAGCGCGGTCGAAGCCAAAAACATTCAGTACTTC.

The V and J genes are TRBV11-1 and TRBJ2-7; 11 bases map to TRBD1. Germline values: CDR1 SGHAT, CDR2 FQDESV (reference sequence). The CDR3 has 14 residues. With V trimmed by 4 bases and J by 3 bases, 2 bases remained unmatched. This CDR3 reads CASSSGQGVYEQYF. CDR3 sequence (DNA): TGTGCCAGCAGCTCGGGACAGGGGGTCTACGAGCAGTACTTC.

This clone was seen only once. The rearrangement uses TRBV29-1 and TRBJ1-5; D is uncertain. The V end lost 7 bases, the J end lost 0 bases, and 7 bases lay between the germline ends. The germline CDR1 and CDR2 sequences are SQVTM and ANQGSEA. This CDR3 has 12 residues. CDR3 residues: CSAAYSNQPQHF. The DNA for the CDR3 is TGCAGCGCCGCCTATAGCAATCAGCCCCAGCATTTT.

V gene TRBV18 combines with J gene TRBJ2-7, with D perhaps assigned TRBD1 or TRBD2 (5 bases each). The germline CDR1 and CDR2 sequences are KGHSH and LQKENI. The germline V and J ends were trimmed by 4 bases and 1 base, with 17 bases remaining between them. The CDR3 is 16 residues long. The CDR3 DNA is TGTGCCAGCTCACGAGGGGTCGGTGTTAGATCCTACGAGCAGTACTTC. As protein: CASSRGVGVRSYEQYF.

CDR3: CASSFDRDTEAFF. CDR3 sequence (DNA): TGCGCCAGCAGCTTCGACAGGGACACTGAAGCTTTCTTT. V gene TRBV5-1 combines with J gene TRBJ1-1; 7 bases fit TRBD1. Germline V gene sequence: CDR1 SGHRS, CDR2 YFSETQ. V gave up 2 bases and J gave up 3 bases; unmatched junction bases: 1. This CDR3 has 13 amino acids.

CDR3 nucleotides: TGTGCCAGCAGTAGAGACATGGGCAATCAGCCCCAGCATTTT. This gives the protein CASSRDMGNQPQHF. The chain employs TRBV2 and TRBJ1-5; D is unresolved. Germline V gives CDR1 SNHLY, CDR2 FYNNEI. The CDR3 is made up of 14 amino acids. V was clipped by 5 bases and J by 2 bases, with 10 bases between them.

CDR3 protein: CASSPRDRVTSNEQYF. Here the CDR3 DNA reads TGTGCCAGCTCACCACGGGACAGGGTAACTTCCAACGAGCAGTACTTC. This chain connects TRBV18 to TRBJ2-7; 9 positions agree with TRBD1. The junction had 9 bases not matched to a gene; V was cut back by 1 base and J by 5 bases. Germline CDR1 and CDR2: KGHSH and LQKENI. The CDR3 covers 16 residues.

J is TRBJ1-2 and V is TRBV5-4; 12 nucleotides line up with TRBD1. After removal of 7 bases from V and 5 bases from J, the junction contained 9 bases not matched to a gene. CDR1 SGHNT and CDR2 YYREEE come from the germline V gene (reference sequence). The CDR3 loop spans 15 amino acids. CDR3 region: CASGPGQGAQYGYTF. CDR3 DNA sequence: TGTGCCAGCGGCCCGGGACAGGGGGCACAGTATGGCTACACCTTC.

This clone was counted only a few times. This chain connects TRBV7-9 to TRBJ1-1, with D possibly TRBD1 on 6 matching bases. This CDR3 is 13 amino acids long. Trimming shortened V by 7 bases and J by 4 bases, and 13 bases separated the two germline ends. The V gene's germline CDR1 is SEHNR and CDR2 FQNEAQ (reference sequence). CDR3 in DNA: TGTGCCAGCACCCTCGGGGGGCCCACTGAAGCTTTCTTT. This gives the protein CASTLGGPTEAFF.

The rearrangement joins TRBV2 to TRBJ2-3; D remains ambiguous. From germline, CDR1 is SNHLY and CDR2 FYNNEI. This CDR3 has 13 residues. The V and J ends lost 3 bases and 5 bases respectively, with 9 bases between them. The chain's CDR3 is CASSDPLGDTQYF. The CDR3 bases are TGTGCCAGCAGTGACCCCCTCGGAGATACGCAGTATTTT.

This chain uses TRBV6-1 with TRBJ1-5, with TRBD1 matching over 7 bases. The CDR3 totals 15 residues. Germline V CDR1 and CDR2: MNHNS, SASEGT. The trim removed 4 bases at V and 6 bases at J, leaving 9 bases unmatched. The CDR3 DNA follows: TGTGCCAGCAGTGGGATTACAGGGGCAAGTCAGCCCCAGCATTTT. This sequence encodes CASSGITGASQPQHF.

V usage is TRBV27 and J usage is TRBJ1-1, with D possibly being TRBD1 (5 bases). The CDR3 is 15 amino acids. Per the germline V gene, CDR1 is MNHEY and CDR2 is SMNVEV (reference sequence). V lost 1 base to trimming and J lost 1 base, with 10 bases between them. CDR3 DNA: TGTGCCAGCAGTTTATTGGGGGGGTCGAACACTGAAGCTTTCTTT. Its translation: CASSLLGGSNTEAFF.

The chain joins TRBV29-1 to TRBJ1-2; D is uncertain. The length of the CDR3 is 15 residues. Germline values: CDR1 SQVTM, CDR2 ANQGSEA. V was pared by 6 bases and J by 3 bases, with 20 bases between. The CDR3 coding sequence is TGCAGCGTGGCGGGCCTGAGTGGGGAAGACTATGGCTACACCTTC. Amino acids: CSVAGLSGEDYGYTF. Full variable domain (outside the CDR3, taken from reference TRBV29-1 and TRBJ1-2): SAVISQKPSRDICQRGTSLTIQCQVDSQVTMMFWYRQQPGQSLTLIATANQGSEATYESGFVIDKFPISRPNLTFSTLTVSNMSPEDSSIYLCSVAGLSGEDYGYTFGSGTRLTVV.

The V gene is TRBV6-5, the J gene TRBJ2-7; 7 nucleotides match TRBD2. CDR1 is MNHEY and CDR2 is SVGAGI in the germline V gene. This CDR3 has 15 residues. With V trimmed by 4 bases and J by 6 bases, 12 bases remained unmatched. Written as DNA, the CDR3 is TGTGCCAGCAGTTTGTCCGGGACTCCGGGAGGCGAGCAGTACTTC. Residues: CASSLSGTPGGEQYF.

The chain links TRBV2 to TRBJ1-5; the D is unclear. The CDR3 spans 14 residues. V was pared by 6 bases and J by 2 bases, with 11 bases between. Germline V gives CDR1 SNHLY, CDR2 FYNNEI. The CDR3 region is CASRKIGGNQPQHF. The CDR3 bases are TGTGCCAGCAGAAAGATAGGAGGCAATCAGCCCCAGCATTTT. Together with reference TRBV2 and TRBJ1-5, the CDR3 gives the full variable domain: EPEVTQTPSHQVTQMGQEVILRCVPISNHLYFYWYRQILGQKVEFLVSFYNNEISEKSEIFDDQFSVERPDGSNFTLKIRSTKLEDSAMYFCASRKIGGNQPQHFGDGTRLSIL.

This clone has just a few counts. The rearrangement links TRBV7-2 to TRBJ1-3, with 8 bases matching TRBD1. The CDR3 consists of 15 residues. Germline assignment: CDR1 SGHTA and CDR2 FQGNSA. J was trimmed by 4 bases and V by 5 bases; bases with no gene match: 7. CDR3 loop: CASSPQGAAGNTIYF. Here the CDR3 DNA reads TGTGCCAGCAGCCCCCAGGGGGCAGCGGGAAACACCATATATTTT. Supplemented by reference TRBV7-2 and TRBJ1-3, the full variable domain reads GAGVSQSPSNKVTEKGKDVELRCDPISGHTALYWYRQSLGQGLEFLIYFQGNSAPDKSGLPSDRFSAERTGGSVSTLTIQRTQQEDSAVYLCASSPQGAAGNTIYFGEGSWLTVV.

This clone was counted only a few times. The rearrangement links TRBV5-6 to TRBJ1-4; D is unresolved. With 4 bases removed from V and 3 bases from J, the gap between germline ends came to 13 bases. Germline V CDR1 and CDR2: SGHDT, YYEEEE. CDR3 length equals 15 residues. The CDR3 loop reads CASSHAGGANEKLFF. In DNA form, the CDR3 reads TGTGCCAGCAGCCACGCGGGTGGGGCTAATGAAAAACTGTTTTTT.

The chain joins TRBV29-1 to TRBJ1-4; 10 nucleotides align to TRBD1. The CDR3 covers 15 residues. Germline V CDR1 and CDR2: SQVTM, ANQGSEA. The J segment lost 8 bases and the V segment lost 2 bases, leaving 8 bases of the junction unmatched. The CDR3 DNA is TGCAGCGTTGAAACCTGGGACAGGGGACCAGAAAAACTGTTTTTT. Translating gives CSVETWDRGPEKLFF. Drawing the rest from reference TRBV29-1 and TRBJ1-4, the complete variable domain is SAVISQKPSRDICQRGTSLTIQCQVDSQVTMMFWYRQQPGQSLTLIATANQGSEATYESGFVIDKFPISRPNLTFSTLTVSNMSPEDSSIYLCSVETWDRGPEKLFFGSGTQLSVL.

This clone was picked up a small number of times. V and J are TRBV27 and TRBJ1-5; D is uncertain. CDR1 MNHEY and CDR2 SMNVEV come from the germline V gene (reference sequence). The V end was cut by 5 bases, the J end by 2 bases, with 16 bases between. The length of the CDR3 is 16 residues. Written as DNA, the CDR3 is TGTGCCAGCAGTCCGGCCAAAACAGTAGGCAATCAGCCCCAGCATTTT. Protein: CASSPAKTVGNQPQHF.